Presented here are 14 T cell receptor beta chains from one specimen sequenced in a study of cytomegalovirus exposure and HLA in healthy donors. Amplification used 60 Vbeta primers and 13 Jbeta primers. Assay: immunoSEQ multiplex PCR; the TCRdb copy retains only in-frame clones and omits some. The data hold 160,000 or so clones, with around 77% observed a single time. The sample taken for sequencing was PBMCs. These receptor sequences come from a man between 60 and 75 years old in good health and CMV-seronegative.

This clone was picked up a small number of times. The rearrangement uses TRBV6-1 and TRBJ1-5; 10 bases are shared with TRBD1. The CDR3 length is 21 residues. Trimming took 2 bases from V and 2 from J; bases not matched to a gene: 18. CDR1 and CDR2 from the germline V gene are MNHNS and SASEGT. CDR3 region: CASSESLVEKTGGSGNQPQHF. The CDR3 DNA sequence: TGTGCCAGCAGTGAATCGTTGGTGGAGAAGACAGGGGGCAGTGGCAATCAGCCCCAGCATTTT.

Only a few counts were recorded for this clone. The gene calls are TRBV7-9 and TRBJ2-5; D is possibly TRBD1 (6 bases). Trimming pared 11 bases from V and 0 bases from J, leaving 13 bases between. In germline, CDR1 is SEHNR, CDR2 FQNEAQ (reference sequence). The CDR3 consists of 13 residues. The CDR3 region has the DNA TGTGCCGGTAAGGGGGTGTACCAAGAGACCCAGTACTTC. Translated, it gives CAGKGVYQETQYF. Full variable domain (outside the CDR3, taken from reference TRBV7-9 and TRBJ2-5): DTGVSQNPRHKITKRGQNVTFRCDPISEHNRLYWYRQTLGQGPEFLTYFQNEAQLEKSRLLSDRFSAERPKGSFSTLEIQRTEQGDSAMYLCAGKGVYQETQYFGPGTRLLVL.

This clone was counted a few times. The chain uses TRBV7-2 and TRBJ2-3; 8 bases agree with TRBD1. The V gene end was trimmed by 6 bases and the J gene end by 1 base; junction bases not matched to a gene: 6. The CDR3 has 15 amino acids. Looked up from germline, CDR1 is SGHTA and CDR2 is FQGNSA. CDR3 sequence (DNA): TGTGCCAGCAGGTGGACAGGGTACCGCACAGATACGCAGTATTTT. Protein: CASRWTGYRTDTQYF.

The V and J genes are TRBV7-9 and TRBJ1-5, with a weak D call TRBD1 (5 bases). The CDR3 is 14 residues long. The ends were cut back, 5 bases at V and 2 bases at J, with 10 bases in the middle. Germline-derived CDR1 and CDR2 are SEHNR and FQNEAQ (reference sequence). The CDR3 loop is CASSTGGGNQPQHF. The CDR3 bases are TGTGCCAGCAGCACAGGAGGGGGCAATCAGCCCCAGCATTTT. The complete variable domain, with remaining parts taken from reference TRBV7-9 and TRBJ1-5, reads DTGVSQNPRHKITKRGQNVTFRCDPISEHNRLYWYRQTLGQGPEFLTYFQNEAQLEKSRLLSDRFSAERPKGSFSTLEIQRTEQGDSAMYLCASSTGGGNQPQHFGDGTRLSIL.

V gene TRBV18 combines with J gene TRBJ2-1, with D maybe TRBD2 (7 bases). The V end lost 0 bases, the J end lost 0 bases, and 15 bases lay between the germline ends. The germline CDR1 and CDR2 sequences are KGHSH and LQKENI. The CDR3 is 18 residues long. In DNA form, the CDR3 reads TGTGCCAGCTCACCACCGGTTATCGGGGGGCCCTCCTACAATGAGCAGTTCTTC. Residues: CASSPPVIGGPSYNEQFF.

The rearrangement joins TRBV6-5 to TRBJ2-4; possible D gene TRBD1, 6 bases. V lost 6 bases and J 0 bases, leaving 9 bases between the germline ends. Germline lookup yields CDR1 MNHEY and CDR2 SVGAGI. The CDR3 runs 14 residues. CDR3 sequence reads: CASSTGLAKNIQYF. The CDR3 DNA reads TGTGCCAGCAGCACAGGGTTAGCCAAAAACATTCAGTACTTC.

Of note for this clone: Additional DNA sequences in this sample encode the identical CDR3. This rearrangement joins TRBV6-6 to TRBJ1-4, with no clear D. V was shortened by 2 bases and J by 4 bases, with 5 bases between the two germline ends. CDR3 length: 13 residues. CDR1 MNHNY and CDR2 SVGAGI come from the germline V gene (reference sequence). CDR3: CASSYRGNEKLFF. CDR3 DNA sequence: TGTGCCAGCAGTTACCGCGGTAATGAAAAACTGTTTTTT.

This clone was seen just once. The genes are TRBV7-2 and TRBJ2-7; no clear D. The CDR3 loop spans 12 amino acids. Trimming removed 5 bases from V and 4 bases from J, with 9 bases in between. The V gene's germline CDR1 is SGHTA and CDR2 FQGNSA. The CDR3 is CASSPTEYEQYF. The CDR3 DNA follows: TGTGCCAGCAGCCCAACAGAGTACGAGCAGTACTTC.

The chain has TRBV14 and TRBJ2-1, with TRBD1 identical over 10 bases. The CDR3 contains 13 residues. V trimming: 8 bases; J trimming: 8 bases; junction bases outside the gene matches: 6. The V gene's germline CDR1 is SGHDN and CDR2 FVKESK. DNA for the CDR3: TGTGCCAGCTCGGACAGGGGGATGGATGAGCAGTTCTTC. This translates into CASSDRGMDEQFF.

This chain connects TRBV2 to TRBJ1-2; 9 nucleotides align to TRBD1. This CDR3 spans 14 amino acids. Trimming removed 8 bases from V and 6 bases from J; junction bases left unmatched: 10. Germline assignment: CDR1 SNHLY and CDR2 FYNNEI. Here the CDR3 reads CASCPYGDRDGYTF. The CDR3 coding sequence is TGTGCCAGCTGTCCCTATGGGGACAGGGATGGCTACACCTTC.

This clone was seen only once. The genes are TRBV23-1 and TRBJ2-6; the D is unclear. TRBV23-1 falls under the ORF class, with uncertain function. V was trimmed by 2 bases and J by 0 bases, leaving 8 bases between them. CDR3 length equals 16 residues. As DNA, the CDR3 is TGCGCCAGCAGTCAAAGTAGTTCCTCTGGGGCCAACGTCCTGACTTTC. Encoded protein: CASSQSSSSGANVLTF.

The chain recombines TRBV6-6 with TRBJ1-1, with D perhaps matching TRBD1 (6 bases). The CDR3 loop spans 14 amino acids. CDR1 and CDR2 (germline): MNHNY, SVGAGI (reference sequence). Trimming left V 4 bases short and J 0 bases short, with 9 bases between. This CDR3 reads CASSSGGMNTEAFF. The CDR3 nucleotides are TGTGCCAGCAGTTCGGGGGGCATGAACACTGAAGCTTTCTTT.

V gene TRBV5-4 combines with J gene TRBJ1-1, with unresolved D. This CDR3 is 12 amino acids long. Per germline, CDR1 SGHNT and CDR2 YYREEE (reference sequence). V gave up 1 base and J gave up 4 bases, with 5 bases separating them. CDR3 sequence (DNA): TGTGCCAGCAGCTTGTACGGCACTGAAGCTTTCTTT. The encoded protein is CASSLYGTEAFF.

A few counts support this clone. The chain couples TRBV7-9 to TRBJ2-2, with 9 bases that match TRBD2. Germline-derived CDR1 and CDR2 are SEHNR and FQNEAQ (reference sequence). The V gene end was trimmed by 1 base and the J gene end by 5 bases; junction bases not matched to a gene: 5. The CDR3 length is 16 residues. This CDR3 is CASSLGFSGRTGELFF. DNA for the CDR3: TGTGCCAGCAGCTTAGGCTTTAGCGGGAGAACCGGGGAGCTGTTTTTT.